Below, 18 T cell receptor beta chains from the same sample are listed, as sequenced in a study of blood T cell repertoires in COVID-19. Here immunoSEQ multiplex PCR was the method, and the copy in TCRdb shows in-frame clones only, minus some. The data hold over 400,000 clones, with around 86% observed a single time. Sequencing used peripheral blood. All receptors come from a woman aged 25 to 39 with active or convalescent COVID-19.

The J gene is TRBJ2-7, the V gene TRBV4-1; 9 bases match TRBD1. Germline lookup yields CDR1 MGHRA and CDR2 YSYEKL. V lost 3 bases to trimming and J lost 6 bases; unmatched junction nucleotides: 12. This CDR3 contains 16 residues. CDR3 residues: CASSHSPRDRVSEQYF. The CDR3 bases are TGCGCCAGCAGCCATTCTCCCCGGGACAGGGTAAGCGAGCAGTACTTC.

This chain uses TRBV5-1 with TRBJ2-3; D may be TRBD2 (6 bases). The ends were cut back, 7 bases at V and 0 bases at J, with 18 bases in the middle. This CDR3 region has 16 residues. Looked up from germline, CDR1 is SGHRS and CDR2 is YFSETQ. In DNA form, the CDR3 reads TGCGCCAGCCGGTTATTCACTAGCCCTAGCACAGATACGCAGTATTTT. Translated, it gives CASRLFTSPSTDTQYF.

The chain employs TRBV6-5 and TRBJ1-4, with D tentatively TRBD1 (5 bases). The CDR3 sequence is 13 residues long. Germline V gene sequence: CDR1 MNHEY, CDR2 SVGAGI. V was trimmed by 7 bases and J by 7 bases, leaving 13 bases between them. The CDR3 spells CASMKGLVEKLFF. CDR3 bases: TGTGCCAGCATGAAGGGGCTAGTTGAAAAACTGTTTTTT.

The chain employs TRBV7-9 and TRBJ1-2, with a weak D call TRBD1 (5 bases). V dropped 1 base and J dropped 8 bases, with 14 bases sitting between them. The CDR3 covers 14 residues. Germline CDR1 and CDR2: SEHNR and FQNEAQ (reference sequence). CDR3 in amino acids: CASSLVEGLEGYTF. CDR3 sequence (DNA): TGTGCCAGCAGCTTAGTGGAGGGGCTGGAGGGCTACACCTTC.

The rearrangement uses TRBV3-1 (or the pseudogene TRBV3-2) and TRBJ2-5; D remains unclear. Germline lookup yields CDR1 LGHDT and CDR2 YNNKEL (reference sequence). V lost 9 bases, J lost 2 bases, and 16 bases lay in between. This CDR3 has 14 amino acids. CDR3 residues: CASCGPDRQETQYF. Written as DNA, the CDR3 is TGTGCCAGTTGCGGTCCGGATAGACAAGAGACCCAGTACTTC.

The V and J genes are TRBV3-1 (or the pseudogene TRBV3-2) and TRBJ2-3, with D unresolved. Germline V gene lookup returns CDR1 LGHDT and CDR2 YNNKEL (reference sequence). With 0 bases removed from V and 0 bases from J, the gap between germline ends came to 7 bases. CDR3 length: 15 residues. The DNA of the CDR3 is TGTGCCAGCAGCCAAGAGAGCAAAAGCACAGATACGCAGTATTTT. Its protein is CASSQESKSTDTQYF.

This sequence joins TRBV2 and TRBJ2-7, with D tentatively TRBD1 (7 bases). This CDR3 has 15 amino acids. CDR1 and CDR2 from the germline V gene are SNHLY and FYNNEI. V shed 5 bases and J shed 2 bases, with 16 bases lying between them. CDR3 nucleotides: TGTGCCAGCAGTCAAGGGGGGACAGATACCTACGAGCAGTACTTC. It encodes CASSQGGTDTYEQYF.

The V gene is TRBV7-2, the J gene TRBJ1-5, with D perhaps TRBD1 (6 bases). The length of the CDR3 is 16 residues. The V end was cut by 1 base, the J end by 0 bases, with 10 bases between. Germline V lookup: CDR1 SGHTA, CDR2 FQGNSA. The CDR3 region is CASSLVAGVSNQPQHF. CDR3 in DNA: TGTGCCAGCAGCTTAGTGGCAGGGGTTAGCAATCAGCCCCAGCATTTT.

V usage is TRBV7-2 and J usage is TRBJ2-1; 7 bases line up with TRBD2. The CDR3 is 15 amino acids. CDR1 is SGHTA, CDR2 FQGNSA, per germline. V trimming: 6 bases; J trimming: 6 bases; junction bases outside the gene matches: 11. CDR3 loop: CASREAGPKTNEQFF. The CDR3 DNA is TGTGCCAGCAGAGAAGCGGGGCCCAAAACCAATGAGCAGTTCTTC.

The genes are TRBV11-1 and TRBJ1-2, with 8 bases fitting TRBD1. V lost 5 bases and J lost 4; bases outside the gene matches: 9. Germline lookup yields CDR1 SGHAT and CDR2 FQDESV (reference sequence). CDR3 length: 15 residues. The CDR3: CASSPDRGFIYGYTF. CDR3 bases: TGTGCCAGCAGCCCAGACAGGGGCTTCATCTATGGCTACACCTTC.

V gene TRBV5-4 combines with J gene TRBJ1-1, with a weak D call TRBD1 (5 bases). Per the germline V gene, CDR1 is SGHNT and CDR2 is YYREEE (reference sequence). CDR3 length: 15 residues. V was cut by 1 base and J by 3 bases, with 13 bases left in between. As DNA, the CDR3 is TGTGCCAGCAGCTTGTGGGGGGAGCAGGACACTGAAGCTTTCTTT. It encodes CASSLWGEQDTEAFF.

V is TRBV29-1 and J is TRBJ1-2; D gene ambiguous. The CDR3 is made up of 14 amino acids. In germline, CDR1 is SQVTM, CDR2 ANQGSEA. With 4 bases removed from V and 5 bases from J, the gap between germline ends came to 17 bases. DNA of the CDR3: TGCAGCGTTGCGGTCCGAGGAGCCAGTTATGGCTACACCTTC. Translation gives CSVAVRGASYGYTF.

This chain links TRBV5-4 with TRBJ2-3, with 12 bases aligning to TRBD1. Germline CDR1 and CDR2: SGHNT and YYREEE (reference sequence). This CDR3 comprises 15 residues. V trimming: 4 bases; J trimming: 6 bases; junction bases outside the gene matches: 6. The CDR3 is CASSAGTGGRDTQYF. The CDR3 DNA reads as TGTGCCAGCAGCGCGGGGACAGGGGGCAGGGATACGCAGTATTTT.

The rearrangement uses TRBV6-4 and TRBJ2-1; TRBD2 matches at 8 bases. V was pared by 0 bases and J by 8 bases, with 6 bases of the junction left unmatched. CDR1 and CDR2 (germline): MRHNA, SNTAGT. This CDR3 is 15 amino acids long. Written as DNA, the CDR3 is TGTGCCAGCAGTGACTCCGCGGGGGGTGTGGATGAGCAGTTCTTC. Translated: CASSDSAGGVDEQFF.

This clone was picked up one time. The chain employs TRBV10-3 and TRBJ2-2; 7 nucleotides agree with TRBD2. Unmatched junction bases numbered 14, after V lost 9 bases and J lost 7 bases. Germline loops: CDR1 ENHRY, CDR2 SYGVKD. CDR3 size: 15 residues. The CDR3 coding sequence is TGTGCCATGTCCGCTAGCGGACTTTCTGGCGGGGAGCTGTTTTTT. This sequence encodes CAMSASGLSGGELFF.

The gene calls are TRBV10-3 and TRBJ1-2; possibly TRBD1 for D (6 bases). CDR3 length: 12 amino acids. Looked up from germline, CDR1 is ENHRY and CDR2 is SYGVKD. V was pared by 6 bases and J by 7 bases, with 12 bases between. CDR3 amino acids: CAIRSGEGGYTF. The CDR3 DNA follows: TGTGCCATCAGGTCAGGGGAGGGTGGCTACACCTTC.

The V and J genes are TRBV23-1 and TRBJ1-1; 10 bases fit TRBD1. TRBV23-1 is recorded as an ORF, its role being uncertain. J lost 5 bases, V lost 7 bases, and 7 bases had no gene match. The CDR3 consists of 14 residues. The CDR3: CASTPTGGETEAFF. Written as DNA, the CDR3 is TGCGCCAGCACCCCGACAGGGGGCGAGACTGAAGCTTTCTTT.

V is TRBV2 and J is TRBJ1-1; D might be TRBD1 (6 bases). The CDR3 consists of 14 residues. CDR1 and CDR2 (germline): SNHLY, FYNNEI. The germline V and J ends were trimmed by 7 bases and 1 base, with 13 bases remaining between them. The CDR3 bases are TGTGCCAGCATGCAGGGGCAGGCGAACACTGAAGCTTTCTTT. Amino acids: CASMQGQANTEAFF. Complete variable domain (other parts from reference TRBV2 and TRBJ1-1): EPEVTQTPSHQVTQMGQEVILRCVPISNHLYFYWYRQILGQKVEFLVSFYNNEISEKSEIFDDQFSVERPDGSNFTLKIRSTKLEDSAMYFCASMQGQANTEAFFGQGTRLTVV.